What follows is one T cell receptor beta chain and its context. The data originate from a study of blood T cell repertoires in COVID-19. Across the whole study: Sites across the United States, Italy and Spain contributed samples from acute and convalescent COVID-19.

Germline V gene lookup returns CDR1 SGHVS and CDR2 FQNEAQ. This CDR3 is 16 amino acids long. The trim removed 5 bases at V and 10 bases at J, leaving 12 bases unmatched. As processed by the authors: Amplifying reference gene primers gave estimates of nucleated cell counts. Profiled with immunoSEQ multiplex PCR; TCRdb holds only in-frame clones, not every one. The V and J calls and clone size are taken from that table; D and trimming were inferred from the DNA. Of about 250,000 clones in the sample, approximately 86% are singletons; the top ten hold 5.5% to 7.5%. The V and J genes are TRBV7-8 and TRBJ1-4; 11 bases fit TRBD1. The sequencing sample was made of peripheral blood. This sequence was found in an older woman with active or convalescent COVID-19. The chain's CDR3 is CASSPPGTGGGVKLFF. Written as DNA, the CDR3 is TGTGCCAGCAGCCCGCCCGGGACAGGGGGAGGCGTAAAACTGTTTTTT.